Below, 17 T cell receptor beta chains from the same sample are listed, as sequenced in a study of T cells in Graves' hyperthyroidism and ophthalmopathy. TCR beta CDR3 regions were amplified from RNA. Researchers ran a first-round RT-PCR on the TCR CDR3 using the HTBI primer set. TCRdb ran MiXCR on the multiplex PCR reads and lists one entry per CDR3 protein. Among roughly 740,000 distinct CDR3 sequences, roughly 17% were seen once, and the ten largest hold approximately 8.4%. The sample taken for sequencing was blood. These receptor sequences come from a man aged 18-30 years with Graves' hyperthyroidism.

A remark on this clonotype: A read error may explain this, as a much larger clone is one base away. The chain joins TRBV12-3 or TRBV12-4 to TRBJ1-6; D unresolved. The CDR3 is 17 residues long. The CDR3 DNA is TGTGCCAGCAGTACAACAATGGAGAGCTCCCATAATTCACCCCTCCACTTT. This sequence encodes CASSTTMESSHNSPLHF.

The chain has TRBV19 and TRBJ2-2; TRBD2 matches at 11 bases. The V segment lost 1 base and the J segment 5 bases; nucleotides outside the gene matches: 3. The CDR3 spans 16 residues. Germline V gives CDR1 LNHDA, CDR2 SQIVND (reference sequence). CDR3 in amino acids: CASSIVPSGGTGELFF. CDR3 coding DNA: TGTGCCAGTAGTATAGTCCCTAGCGGGGGGACCGGGGAGCTGTTTTTT.

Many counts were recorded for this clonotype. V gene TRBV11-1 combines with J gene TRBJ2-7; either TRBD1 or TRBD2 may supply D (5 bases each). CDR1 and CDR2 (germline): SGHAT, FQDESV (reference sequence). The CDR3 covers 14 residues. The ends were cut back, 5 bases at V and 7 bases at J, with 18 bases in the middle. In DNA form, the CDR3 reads TGTGCCAGCAGCCGAGGGACCGCATCGGGAGAGCAGTACTTC. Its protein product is CASSRGTASGEQYF.

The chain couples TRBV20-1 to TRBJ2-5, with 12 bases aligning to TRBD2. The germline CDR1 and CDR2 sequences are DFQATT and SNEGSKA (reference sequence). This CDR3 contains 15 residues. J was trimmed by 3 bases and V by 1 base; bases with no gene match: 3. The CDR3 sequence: CSARGASGREETQYF. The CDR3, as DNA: TGCAGTGCTAGAGGGGCTAGCGGGAGGGAAGAGACCCAGTACTTC.

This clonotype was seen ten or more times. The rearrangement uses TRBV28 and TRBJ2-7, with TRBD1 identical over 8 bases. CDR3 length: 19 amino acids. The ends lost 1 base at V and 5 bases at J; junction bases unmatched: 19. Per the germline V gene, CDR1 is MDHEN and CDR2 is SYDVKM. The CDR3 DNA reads TGTGCCAGCAGTTTATTGTTTTTTTCACGGACAGGGTATCTTGACGAGCAGTACTTC. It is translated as CASSLLFFSRTGYLDEQYF. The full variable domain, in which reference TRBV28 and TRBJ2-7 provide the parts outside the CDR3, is DVKVTQSSRYLVKRTGEKVFLECVQDMDHENMFWYRQDPGLGLRLIYFSYDVKMKEKGDIPEGYSVSREKKERFSLILESASTNQTSMYLCASSLLFFSRTGYLDEQYFGPGTRLTVT.

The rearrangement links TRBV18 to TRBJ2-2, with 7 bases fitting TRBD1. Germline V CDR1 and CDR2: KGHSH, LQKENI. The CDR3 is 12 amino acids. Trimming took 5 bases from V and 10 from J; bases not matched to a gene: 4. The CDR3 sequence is CASSFGTEELFF. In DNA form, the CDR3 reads TGTGCCAGCTCATTTGGGACAGAGGAGCTGTTTTTT.

CDR3 coding DNA: TGCAGTGCCAGACCGGGACACCCGAACACTGAAGCTTTCTTT. It is translated as CSARPGHPNTEAFF. The chain carries TRBV20-1 and TRBJ1-1, with D possibly matching TRBD1 (6 bases). Looked up from germline, CDR1 is DFQATT and CDR2 is SNEGSKA (reference sequence). Trimming removed 6 bases from V and 1 base from J, with 15 bases in between. This CDR3 is built from 14 residues.

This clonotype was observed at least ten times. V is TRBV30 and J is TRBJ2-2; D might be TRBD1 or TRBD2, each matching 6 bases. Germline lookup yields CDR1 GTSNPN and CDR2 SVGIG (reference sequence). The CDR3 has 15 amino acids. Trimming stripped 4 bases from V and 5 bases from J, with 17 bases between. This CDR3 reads CAWTLGGGNTGELFF. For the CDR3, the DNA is TGTGCCTGGACCTTGGGGGGCGGGAATACCGGGGAGCTGTTTTTT.

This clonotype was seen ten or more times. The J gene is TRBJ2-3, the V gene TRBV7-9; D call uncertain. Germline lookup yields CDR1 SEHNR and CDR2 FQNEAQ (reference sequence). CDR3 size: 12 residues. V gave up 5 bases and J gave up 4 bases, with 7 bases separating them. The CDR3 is CASSPAADTQYF. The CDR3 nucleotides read TGTGCCAGCAGCCCAGCAGCAGATACGCAGTATTTT.

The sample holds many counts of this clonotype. CDR3 DNA: TGTGCCAGCAGCTGGGACTGGGATACGCAGTATTTT. Translation gives CASSWDWDTQYF. The rearrangement joins TRBV7-2 to TRBJ2-3; TRBD2 might be the D (6 bases). The CDR3 spans 12 residues. The V gene lost 4 bases and the J gene lost 6 bases, with 8 bases spanning the gap. CDR1 is SGHTA, CDR2 FQGNSA, per germline.

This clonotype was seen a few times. This CDR3 reads CSVLQGSEKLFF. CDR3 nucleotide sequence: TGCAGTGTCCTTCAGGGCTCTGAAAAACTGTTTTTT. This chain uses TRBV20-1 with TRBJ1-4, with D maybe TRBD1 (5 bases). Germline loops: CDR1 DFQATT, CDR2 SNEGSKA (reference sequence). This CDR3 region has 12 residues. The V gene lost 7 bases and the J gene lost 7 bases, with 13 bases spanning the gap.

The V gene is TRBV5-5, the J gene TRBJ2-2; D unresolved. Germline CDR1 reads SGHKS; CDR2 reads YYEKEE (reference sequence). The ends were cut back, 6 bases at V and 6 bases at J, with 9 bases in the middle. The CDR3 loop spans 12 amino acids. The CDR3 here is CASIRRPGELFF. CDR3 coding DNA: TGTGCCAGCATCCGGAGACCCGGGGAGCTGTTTTTT.

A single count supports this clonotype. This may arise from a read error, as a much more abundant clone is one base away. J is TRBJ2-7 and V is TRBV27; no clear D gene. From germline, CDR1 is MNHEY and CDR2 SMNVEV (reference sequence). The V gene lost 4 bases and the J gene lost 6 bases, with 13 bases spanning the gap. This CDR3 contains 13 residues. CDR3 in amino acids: CASSSPLDTEQYF. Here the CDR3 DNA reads TGTGCCAGCAGTTCCCCGCTCGACACCGAGCAGTACTTC.

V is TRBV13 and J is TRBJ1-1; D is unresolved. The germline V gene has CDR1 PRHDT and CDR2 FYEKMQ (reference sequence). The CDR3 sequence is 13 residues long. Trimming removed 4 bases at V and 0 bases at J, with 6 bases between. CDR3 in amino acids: CASSSSVNTEAFF. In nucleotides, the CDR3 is TGTGCCAGCAGCTCATCGGTGAACACTGAAGCTTTCTTT.

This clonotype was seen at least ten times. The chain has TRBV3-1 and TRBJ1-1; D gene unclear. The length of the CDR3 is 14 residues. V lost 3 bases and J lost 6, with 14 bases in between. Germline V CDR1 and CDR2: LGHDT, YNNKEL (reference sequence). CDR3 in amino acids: CASSHPDPWAEAFF. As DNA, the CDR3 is TGTGCCAGCAGCCATCCCGACCCTTGGGCTGAAGCTTTCTTT.

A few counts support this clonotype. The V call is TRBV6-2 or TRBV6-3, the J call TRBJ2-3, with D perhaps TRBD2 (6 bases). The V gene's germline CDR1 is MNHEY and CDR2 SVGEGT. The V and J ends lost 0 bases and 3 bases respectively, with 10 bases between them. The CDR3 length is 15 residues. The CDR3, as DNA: TGTGCCAGCAGTTACTCGGGACGGGAGACAGATACGCAGTATTTT. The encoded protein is CASSYSGRETDTQYF.

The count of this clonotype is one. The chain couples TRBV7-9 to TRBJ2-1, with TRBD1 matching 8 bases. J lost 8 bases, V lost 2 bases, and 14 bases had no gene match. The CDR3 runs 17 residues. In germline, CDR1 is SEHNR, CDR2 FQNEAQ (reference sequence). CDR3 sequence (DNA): TGTGCCAGCAGCTTAAGCCCCGGGACAGGAGGCTGGGATGAGCAGTTCTTC. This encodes CASSLSPGTGGWDEQFF.